The 2 T cell receptor beta chains reported below all come from one sample, sequenced in a study of neurological immune-mediated disorders. TCRdb redid the calling of the 5' RACE reads with MiXCR, one entry per CDR3 protein. The sample has about 60,000 distinct CDR3 sequences, around a tenth seen once. Time point: longitudinal time-point 2. The material sequenced was PBMCs. The receptor set was obtained from a man aged 25 to 45 in good health.

This clonotype was counted ten times or more. The rearrangement links TRBV5-1 to TRBJ2-3; 8 bases fit TRBD2. This CDR3 comprises 17 residues. Trimming at V came to 1 base and at J to 4 bases, leaving 11 bases not matched to a gene. The V gene's germline CDR1 is SGHRS and CDR2 YFSETQ. The CDR3 sequence: CASSLMLAGPKADTQYF. As DNA, the CDR3 is TGCGCCAGCAGCTTGATGCTAGCGGGCCCGAAGGCAGATACGCAGTATTTT.

Remarks on this clonotype: The conserved phenylalanine or tryptophan normally closing the CDR3 is absent here, so this likely arose from a read error. Because the CDR3's place on the DNA is in doubt, the DNA is left out and the CDR3 is given as listed by TCRdb. The V gene is TRBV2, the J gene TRBJ2-7. The CDR3 is 13 residues long, ends included. Germline-derived CDR1 and CDR2 are SNHLY and FYNNEI. CDR3 residues: CASTRLFRYEQDL.